Listed below are T cell receptor beta chains from one sample, sequenced in a study of cytomegalovirus exposure and HLA in healthy donors. The protocol was immunoSEQ multiplex PCR, while the TCRdb copy is restricted to in-frame clones and leaves out a portion. Of some 190,000 clones in the sample, roughly 80% were seen once. The sequenced sample consisted of PBMCs. These receptors originate from a woman between 25 and 40 years old in good health and CMV-seropositive. Both conserved end residues are trimmed from each CDR3. A D gene is named only where the DNA matches it firmly. The size entry is marked missing in some rows and otherwise reads once, few, many or a size class.

v_call clone_size d_call cdr3_aa
TRBV28 . . ASMTGGQNHEQF
TRBV11-3 . . ASSFGGAVGDEQF
TRBV27 . TRBD2 ASSLSTIAYWREGGNEQF
TRBV5-1 . . ASREGVGGPTDTQY
TRBV19 once . ASSPQLEIMNTEAF
TRBV6-5 few . ASSYDRDNYGYT
TRBV11-2 . TRBD1 ASSLDRDRGRAATNEKLF
TRBV4-2 . . ASSQDGREQY
TRBV6-1 . . ASSEAGSWNTIY
TRBV28 . TRBD1 ASRGQGSNQPQH
TRBV6-5 . TRBD1 GTTGSSGNTIY
TRBV19 . TRBD1 ASSLGTVINQPQH
TRBV7-7 once TRBD1 ASSLGTGDSPLH
TRBV9 . TRBD1 ASSIRQGPNSSLH
TRBV19 . . ASSTGYEQY
TRBV11-3 few TRBD2 ASSSSLPGGYNEQF
TRBV6-5 . . ASSYSFGEAF
TRBV2 . TRBD2 ASQGAAGSAYEQY
TRBV18 . TRBD1 ASSPRWTGGNQPQH
TRBV7-9 . TRBD1 ASSLADGTEQY
TRBV11-2 . TRBD2 ASSLVAGDNEQF
TRBV7-9 . TRBD2 ASSRLAGVDNEQF
TRBV2 . TRBD1 ASSRDRGPEAF
TRBV6-5 . TRBD1 ASSYGDRRYGYT
TRBV6-5 . TRBD1 ASQKGGGPYEQY
TRBV25-1 few . ASSIPGGRGLNEQF
TRBV15 . TRBD2 ATSSLLASGAGYEQY
TRBV9 once TRBD2 ASSASGGYNEQF
TRBV2 few . ASTRDFNYEQY
TRBV14 once TRBD2 ASSPYPGLAGAYNTGELF
TRBV7-9 . . ASSRETGLAKNIQY
TRBV7-3 . . ASSAGLTGSDTQY
TRBV28 . TRBD1 ASRAQGVGEKLF
TRBV9 . TRBD2 ASSVGLAEETQY
TRBV19 . . ASSIGNSPLH
TRBV28 once . ASSSPGLETQY
TRBV27 . TRBD2 ASSFRTSGDNNEQF
TRBV9 few TRBD2 ASSISGGISLDKNIQY
TRBV11-2 . . ASSLRRGEGTNEKLF
TRBV27 . . ASSLTIGVNTGELF
TRBV15 . . ATSRDVGAYEQF
TRBV7-2 . TRBD2 ASSFTSGGAWEQF
TRBV4-2 . TRBD2 ASSHVVGGGETQY
TRBV5-3 . TRBD2 ARSERLAGRFHRETQY
TRBV6-1 . . ASSEAPLEQY
TRBV21-1 . . ASSKSGGNQPQH
TRBV6-1 . . ASMGSGETQY
TRBV19 once . ASSISAPREQY
TRBV19 . . ASSLRDTGAF
TRBV21-1 . . ASSNPGHSNQPQH